These 31 T cell receptor beta chains originate from one sample sequenced in a study of CD8+ T cells in alopecia areata. Extracted RNA was reverse transcribed into cDNA, the sequencing template. Assay used: immunoSEQ multiplex PCR; TCRdb lists only in-frame clones, some missing. This sample yields 150,000 to 200,000 clones, of which approximately 65% are seen a single time; roughly 10% belongs to the top ten. Sample: CD8+ T cells sorted from blood, taken at week 0. Receptors were obtained from a human donor with alopecia areata.

In DNA, the CDR3 is TGTGCCAGCGGGGACATCAAAAACATTCAGTACTTC. The encoded protein is CASGDIKNIQYF. This chain joins TRBV2 and TRBJ2-4; weak D call: TRBD1 (6 bases). V was pared by 8 bases and J by 3 bases, with 8 bases between. The CDR3 sequence is 12 residues long. Looked up from germline, CDR1 is SNHLY and CDR2 is FYNNEI.

V and J are TRBV5-1 and TRBJ2-1; D might be TRBD2 (5 bases). Trimming stripped 0 bases from V and 4 bases from J, with 23 bases between. The CDR3 runs 19 residues. Germline V CDR1 and CDR2: SGHRS, YFSETQ. The CDR3 DNA follows: TGCGCCAGCAGCTTGGCGCCCCACCTTGATCGGGATTCTTACAATGAGCAGTTCTTC. Translated, it gives CASSLAPHLDRDSYNEQFF.

The rearrangement links TRBV5-6 to TRBJ2-3; TRBD2 matches 9 bases. With V trimmed by 3 bases and J by 0 bases, 2 bases remained unmatched. The length of the CDR3 is 15 residues. The germline gives CDR1 SGHDT, CDR2 YYEEEE. DNA for the CDR3: TGTGCCAGCAGCTATAGCGGGGGAAGCACAGATACGCAGTATTTT. Translated: CASSYSGGSTDTQYF. Supplemented by reference TRBV5-6 and TRBJ2-3, the full variable domain reads DAGVTQSPTHLIKTRGQQVTLRCSPKSGHDTVSWYQQALGQGPQFIFQYYEEEERQRGNFPDRFSGHQFPNYSSELNVNALLLGDSALYLCASSYSGGSTDTQYFGPGTRLTVL.

There are a few counts of this clone. CDR3 DNA sequence: TGTGCCTGGAGGACAAATTACAATGAGCAGTTCTTC. Its protein product is CAWRTNYNEQFF. The genes are TRBV30 and TRBJ2-1; no clear D. Deletions cut 3 bases from V and 4 bases from J, with 7 bases between. The CDR3 consists of 12 residues. Germline V CDR1 and CDR2: GTSNPN, SVGIG (reference sequence).

Only one count was recorded for this clone. This chain uses TRBV29-1 with TRBJ2-3; weak D call: TRBD2 (6 bases). There are 12 residues in the CDR3. Between the trimmed V and J ends, which lost 4 bases and 5 bases, there was a span of 10 bases. Per germline, CDR1 SQVTM and CDR2 ANQGSEA. DNA of the CDR3: TGCAGCGTTGGGTGGAGGGGAGATACGCAGTATTTT. It translates to CSVGWRGDTQYF.

This chain uses TRBV10-3 with TRBJ2-7, with a weak D call TRBD2 (6 bases). From germline, CDR1 is ENHRY and CDR2 SYGVKD. The germline V and J ends were trimmed by 6 bases and 10 bases, with 13 bases remaining between them. This CDR3 region has 11 residues. For the CDR3, the DNA is TGTGCCATCAGGCGGGACGGGGGTCAGTACTTC. This sequence encodes CAIRRDGGQYF.

The chain links TRBV25-1 to TRBJ2-7; the D gene is possibly TRBD1 (6 bases). The length of the CDR3 is 13 residues. Trimming shortened V by 5 bases and J by 6 bases, and 14 bases separated the two germline ends. Germline CDR1 is MGHDK and CDR2 is SYGVNS. The CDR3 reads CASSLNRVSEQYF. DNA of the CDR3: TGTGCCAGCAGTTTAAACAGGGTTTCCGAGCAGTACTTC.

The gene calls are TRBV20-1 and TRBJ1-1, with a possible D match to TRBD1 (6 bases). This CDR3 has 11 amino acids. Germline CDR1 DFQATT, CDR2 SNEGSKA (reference sequence). V shed 6 bases and J shed 5 bases, with 10 bases lying between them. The DNA of the CDR3 is TGCAGTGCGGCGGGACAAACTGAAGCTTTCTTT. Translating it yields CSAAGQTEAFF.

This chain joins TRBV4-1 and TRBJ2-7; D is unresolved. The germline CDR1 and CDR2 sequences are MGHRA and YSYEKL. The CDR3 has 15 amino acids. Trimming left V 0 bases short and J 3 bases short, with 12 bases between. The CDR3 DNA follows: TGCGCCAGCAGCCAAGATTCGCAAAAAAACTACGAGCAGTACTTC. It translates to CASSQDSQKNYEQYF.

V usage is TRBV18 and J usage is TRBJ2-5, with 9 positions matching TRBD1. Germline trimming cut 3 bases from V and 1 base from J; bases unmatched to any gene: 9. Germline V lookup: CDR1 KGHSH, CDR2 LQKENI. The CDR3 extends over 17 amino acids. For the CDR3, the DNA is TGTGCCAGCTCACCGCGTGATTTGGACAGGGGCCAAGAGACCCAGTACTTC. Translating gives CASSPRDLDRGQETQYF.

This clone was seen a few times. The chain joins TRBV7-9 to TRBJ1-2; no clear D gene. This CDR3 is 15 amino acids long. V was cut by 1 base and J by 2 bases, with 11 bases left in between. Germline V gene lookup returns CDR1 SEHNR and CDR2 FQNEAQ (reference sequence). The CDR3 spells CASSLESRRNYGYTF. The CDR3 coding sequence is TGTGCCAGCAGCTTAGAATCTCGCAGGAACTATGGCTACACCTTC.

As to this clone: Other DNA sequences within the sample encode an identical CDR3. V gene TRBV13 combines with J gene TRBJ1-1; D remains unclear. V was clipped by 0 bases and J by 1 base, with 3 bases between them. The CDR3 spans 13 residues. The germline V gene encodes CDR1 PRHDT and CDR2 FYEKMQ (reference sequence). CDR3 loop: CASSLGQNTEAFF. CDR3 nucleotides: TGTGCCAGCAGCTTAGGCCAGAACACTGAAGCTTTCTTT.

The genes are TRBV29-1 and TRBJ2-7; D is uncertain. The CDR3 loop spans 13 amino acids. Trimming took 3 bases from V and 5 from J, leaving 14 bases between them. CDR1 and CDR2 from the germline V gene are SQVTM and ANQGSEA. CDR3 DNA: TGCAGCGTTGATGACACGTCTGCTCACGAGCAGTACTTC. This translates into CSVDDTSAHEQYF.

This clone was seen more than once but under ten times. The rearrangement uses TRBV19 and TRBJ1-2; D gene unclear. V lost 5 bases, J lost 0 bases, and 13 bases lay in between. Germline V CDR1 and CDR2: LNHDA, SQIVND (reference sequence). The CDR3 runs 15 residues. In nucleotides, the CDR3 is TGTGCCAGTAGTGCCCGGCCGCAGCCTAACTATGGCTACACCTTC. It is translated as CASSARPQPNYGYTF. The full variable domain, completed using reference TRBV19 and TRBJ1-2, is DGGITQSPKYLFRKEGQNVTLSCEQNLNHDAMYWYRQDPGQGLRLIYYSQIVNDFQKGDIAEGYSVSREKKESFPLTVTSAQKNPTAFYLCASSARPQPNYGYTFGSGTRLTVV.

The chain has TRBV25-1 and TRBJ2-5; D call uncertain. The V end was cut by 1 base, the J end by 1 base, with 10 bases between. From germline, CDR1 is MGHDK and CDR2 SYGVNS. The CDR3 is 15 residues long. The CDR3 sequence: CASSEFRASQETQYF. CDR3 sequence (DNA): TGTGCCAGCAGTGAATTTCGGGCGTCCCAAGAGACCCAGTACTTC.

V usage is TRBV7-9 and J usage is TRBJ2-7; D is ambiguous. V was shortened by 6 bases and J by 3 bases, with 6 bases between the two germline ends. The germline V gene has CDR1 SEHNR and CDR2 FQNEAQ (reference sequence). This CDR3 spans 11 amino acids. The CDR3 is CASSPNYEQYF. The CDR3 nucleotides are TGTGCCAGCAGTCCCAACTACGAGCAGTACTTC.

The V call is TRBV11-2, the J call TRBJ2-7, with 12 bases that match TRBD1. Trimming cost V 6 bases and J 6 bases; bases outside gene matches: 9. Germline V gene sequence: CDR1 SGHAT, CDR2 FQNNGV. The CDR3 runs to 15 residues. This chain's CDR3 is CASSPGPGQGAEQYF. CDR3 nucleotides: TGTGCCAGCAGTCCGGGGCCGGGACAGGGGGCCGAGCAGTACTTC. Full variable domain (missing parts from reference TRBV11-2 and TRBJ2-7): EAGVAQSPRYKIIEKRQSVAFWCNPISGHATLYWYQQILGQGPKLLIQFQNNGVVDDSQLPKDRFSAERLKGVDSTLKIQPAKLEDSAVYLCASSPGPGQGAEQYFGPGTRLTVT.

The chain uses TRBV29-1 and TRBJ2-7; 8 nucleotides agree with TRBD1. Germline loops: CDR1 SQVTM, CDR2 ANQGSEA. The CDR3 totals 15 residues. V gave up 4 bases and J gave up 3 bases; unmatched junction bases: 11. Written as DNA, the CDR3 is TGCAGCGTTGTGGGCAGGGGGCTTGAGGTCTACGAGCAGTACTTC. Protein sequence: CSVVGRGLEVYEQYF.

The chain uses TRBV20-1 and TRBJ1-2; the D is unclear. Germline CDR1 is DFQATT and CDR2 is SNEGSKA (reference sequence). The CDR3 consists of 8 residues. Trimming cost V 5 bases and J 8 bases, with 3 bases left between them. CDR3 bases: TGCAGTGCTGAAGGCTACACCTTC. Translation gives CSAEGYTF.

A remark on this clone: Other nucleotide sequences from this sample produce the same CDR3. The V gene is TRBV7-9, the J gene TRBJ2-7, with D unclear. Germline loops: CDR1 SEHNR, CDR2 FQNEAQ (reference sequence). The CDR3 totals 11 residues. Deletions cut 4 bases from V and 2 bases from J, with 3 bases between. Written as DNA, the CDR3 is TGTGCCAGCAGCTCCACCTACGAGCAGTACTTC. Its translation: CASSSTYEQYF.

This clone was detected only a few times. J is TRBJ2-2 and V is TRBV29-1, with a weak D call TRBD2 (6 bases). Trimming cost V 1 base and J 0 bases, with 9 bases left between them. The CDR3 runs to 15 residues. The germline gives CDR1 SQVTM, CDR2 ANQGSEA. For the CDR3, the DNA is TGCAGCGTTGAAGTCGGGGGAGCGAACACCGGGGAGCTGTTTTTT. Protein sequence: CSVEVGGANTGELFF.

The chain has TRBV4-2 and TRBJ2-1; a weak D match, TRBD2 (7 bases). The CDR3 length is 16 residues. Germline V gene data show CDR1 as LGHNA and CDR2 as YNFKEQ. V was trimmed by 0 bases and J by 6 bases, leaving 15 bases between them. CDR3: CASSQEYRGASNEQFF. In DNA form, the CDR3 reads TGTGCCAGCAGCCAAGAGTACCGGGGGGCGAGCAATGAGCAGTTCTTC.

V usage is TRBV7-9 and J usage is TRBJ1-6; D uncertain. Deletions cut 1 base from V and 7 bases from J, with 17 bases between. Germline-derived CDR1 and CDR2 are SEHNR and FQNEAQ (reference sequence). This CDR3 region has 17 residues. The CDR3 region is CASSLERTDLENSPLHF. The CDR3 DNA is TGTGCCAGCAGCTTAGAGAGAACGGACTTAGAAAATTCACCCCTCCACTTT.

The chain has TRBV29-1 and TRBJ1-1; maybe TRBD1 (6 bases). Germline-derived CDR1 and CDR2 are SQVTM and ANQGSEA. V was cut by 7 bases and J by 1 base, with 7 bases left in between. The CDR3 spans 11 residues. DNA for the CDR3: TGCAGCGGAGGGGGGAACACTGAAGCTTTCTTT. It is translated as CSGGGNTEAFF.

This clone was found once. In DNA, the CDR3 is TGTGCCTGGAGTCGAACAACAGGGGCGCGGAAGGGCTACACCTTC. It is translated as CAWSRTTGARKGYTF. The rearrangement links TRBV30 to TRBJ1-2, with 7 bases aligning to TRBD1. This CDR3 comprises 15 residues. V was pared by 2 bases and J by 8 bases, with 14 bases of the junction left unmatched. Germline lookup yields CDR1 GTSNPN and CDR2 SVGIG (reference sequence).

This clone ranks as medium-sized. The chain has TRBV4-1 and TRBJ1-6; D is perhaps TRBD1 (6 bases). Germline lookup yields CDR1 MGHRA and CDR2 YSYEKL. The CDR3 has 14 amino acids. V lost 3 bases and J 10 bases, leaving 13 bases between the germline ends. The CDR3 loop reads CASSHYRDSSPLHF. The DNA of the CDR3 is TGCGCCAGCAGCCATTACAGGGATTCATCACCCCTCCACTTT.

The chain has TRBV30 and TRBJ2-7; TRBD1 matches 7 bases. CDR3 length: 12 amino acids. V was pared by 2 bases and J by 6 bases, with 4 bases of the junction left unmatched. CDR1 is GTSNPN and CDR2 is SVGIG in the germline V gene (reference sequence). This CDR3 reads CAWSLDRAEQYF. In nucleotides, the CDR3 is TGTGCCTGGAGTCTTGACAGGGCCGAGCAGTACTTC.

The V call is TRBV9, the J call TRBJ1-2; 9 bases fit TRBD1. V shed 3 bases and J 3 bases; nucleotides not matched to a gene: 9. Germline-derived CDR1 and CDR2 are SGDLS and YYNGEE. The CDR3 has 16 amino acids. The CDR3 nucleotides read TGTGCCAGCAGCGAACGACAGACAGGGGGGGACTATGGCTACACCTTC. This sequence encodes CASSERQTGGDYGYTF. The complete variable domain, with remaining parts taken from reference TRBV9 and TRBJ1-2, reads DSGVTQTPKHLITATGQRVTLRCSPRSGDLSVYWYQQSLDQGLQFLIQYYNGEERAKGNILERFSAQQFPDLHSELNLSSLELGDSALYFCASSERQTGGDYGYTFGSGTRLTVV.

The chain has TRBV5-6 and TRBJ1-5, with D unresolved. The CDR3 sequence is 14 residues long. V lost 0 bases and J 3 bases, leaving 7 bases between the germline ends. The germline gives CDR1 SGHDT, CDR2 YYEEEE. The CDR3 DNA sequence: TGTGCCAGCAGCTTGGTAAGTTCCAATCAGCCCCAGCATTTT. As protein: CASSLVSSNQPQHF. Filled out from reference TRBV5-6 and TRBJ1-5, the complete variable domain reads DAGVTQSPTHLIKTRGQQVTLRCSPKSGHDTVSWYQQALGQGPQFIFQYYEEEERQRGNFPDRFSGHQFPNYSSELNVNALLLGDSALYLCASSLVSSNQPQHFGDGTRLSIL.

The gene calls are TRBV30 and TRBJ1-1; unclear D gene. The CDR3 totals 14 residues. Deletions cut 0 bases from V and 4 bases from J, with 12 bases between. Germline-derived CDR1 and CDR2 are GTSNPN and SVGIG (reference sequence). The CDR3 loop is CAWSVRLGSTEAFF. The CDR3 DNA reads TGTGCCTGGAGTGTACGGTTGGGGAGCACTGAAGCTTTCTTT.

The CDR3: CASSLMSSYEQYF. The CDR3 DNA reads TGTGCCAGCAGCCTCATGAGCTCCTACGAGCAGTACTTC. The chain has TRBV6-5 and TRBJ2-7; D is ambiguous. This CDR3 has 13 residues. Germline V lookup: CDR1 MNHEY, CDR2 SVGAGI. Deletions cut 6 bases from V and 0 bases from J, with 9 bases between.